The rows below give T cell receptor beta chains drawn from one sample of a study of OX40 agonist ivuxolimab in advanced cancers. The repertoire was sequenced with immunoSEQ multiplex PCR; TCRdb's copy has only in-frame clones and lacks some. Here the sample spans tens of thousands of clones, around nine tenths being singletons. The material was CD4+ or CD8+ T cells sorted from blood, obtained in a trial of the OX40 agonist ivuxolimab. The receptors were gathered from an adult with an advanced solid tumor such as melanoma, head and neck, liver or kidney cancer. The CDR3 runs from the conserved cysteine through the conserved F or W. A D gene is named only where the DNA matches it firmly. Clone size, where shown, is once, few, many, or a class for clones that have expanded.

d_call: -; j_call: TRBJ2-7; clone_size: -; v_call: TRBV19; cdr3_nt: TGTGCCAGTAGTATAGAAGACAGGAAGACCAACGAGCAGTACTTC; cdr3_aa: CASSIEDRKTNEQYF
d_call: -; j_call: TRBJ2-1; clone_size: -; v_call: TRBV6-6; cdr3_nt: TGTGCCAGCAGTTACTACGGTGAGCAGTTCTTC; cdr3_aa: CASSYYGEQFF
d_call: -; j_call: TRBJ2-7; clone_size: -; v_call: TRBV9; cdr3_nt: TGTGCCAGCAGCGCCGGGGGCCTCTACAGTTACGAGCAGTACTTC; cdr3_aa: CASSAGGLYSYEQYF
d_call: -; j_call: TRBJ2-5; clone_size: -; v_call: TRBV4-1; cdr3_nt: TGCGCCAGCAGCCAAGGGGGGTTAGGTCCTAATCGGATCGGGGAGACCCAGTACTTC; cdr3_aa: CASSQGGLGPNRIGETQYF
d_call: -; j_call: TRBJ2-2; clone_size: few; v_call: TRBV9; cdr3_nt: TGTGCCAGCAGCTCCCGATGGGGTGGGGAGCTGTTTTTT; cdr3_aa: CASSSRWGGELFF
d_call: -; j_call: TRBJ2-7; clone_size: -; v_call: TRBV7-2; cdr3_nt: TGTGCCAGCAGCTTCGGACTCGGCCGACTAAGCTCCTACGAGCAGTACTTC; cdr3_aa: CASSFGLGRLSSYEQYF
d_call: -; j_call: TRBJ2-1; clone_size: -; v_call: TRBV6-5; cdr3_nt: TGTGCCAGCAGTCCTCCCGAAGGTGAGCAGTTCTTC; cdr3_aa: CASSPPEGEQFF
d_call: TRBD1; j_call: TRBJ2-7; clone_size: once; v_call: TRBV4-1; cdr3_nt: TGCGCCAGCAGTTTAGGGACAGGGGCTAGCGAGCAGTACTTC; cdr3_aa: CASSLGTGASEQYF
d_call: -; j_call: TRBJ1-1; clone_size: -; v_call: TRBV9; cdr3_nt: TGTGCCAGCAGCGTAGGCCGCAGAAACACTGAAGCTTTCTTT; cdr3_aa: CASSVGRRNTEAFF
d_call: TRBD1; j_call: TRBJ1-5; clone_size: -; v_call: TRBV6-5; cdr3_nt: TGTGCCAGCAGTCGACAGGGGTACGGCAATCAGCCCCAGCATTTT; cdr3_aa: CASSRQGYGNQPQHF
d_call: -; j_call: TRBJ1-4; clone_size: -; v_call: TRBV28; cdr3_nt: TGTGCCAGCAGTTTGGTGTTTAAGGAAAAACTGTTTTTT; cdr3_aa: CASSLVFKEKLFF
d_call: TRBD2; j_call: TRBJ2-5; clone_size: -; v_call: TRBV27; cdr3_nt: TGTGCCAGCAGTGCGGGACTAGACCCCGAGACCCAGTACTTC; cdr3_aa: CASSAGLDPETQYF
d_call: -; j_call: TRBJ1-1; clone_size: -; v_call: TRBV2; cdr3_nt: TGTGCCAGCAGTGGCCACTTCACTGAAGCTTTCTTT; cdr3_aa: CASSGHFTEAFF
d_call: -; j_call: TRBJ2-1; clone_size: -; v_call: TRBV12-2; cdr3_nt: TGTGCAAGTCGCTTAATGACTAGGGGCCTTCTTTCAATCGATGAGCAGTTCTTC; cdr3_aa: CASRLMTRGLLSIDEQFF
d_call: -; j_call: TRBJ2-7; clone_size: once; v_call: TRBV28; cdr3_nt: TGTGCCAGCAGTTTATTTGGGTACTACGAGCAGTACTTC; cdr3_aa: CASSLFGYYEQYF
d_call: TRBD2; j_call: TRBJ2-7; clone_size: once; v_call: TRBV4-1; cdr3_nt: TGCGCCAGCAGCCAATTCGGTCTAGCGGCCTACGAGCAGTACTTC; cdr3_aa: CASSQFGLAAYEQYF
d_call: -; j_call: TRBJ1-5; clone_size: -; v_call: TRBV6-5; cdr3_nt: TGTGCCACCCCGAAAGGTAAAGCCTTAAATCAGCCCCAGCATTTT; cdr3_aa: CATPKGKALNQPQHF
d_call: TRBD1; j_call: TRBJ2-7; clone_size: -; v_call: TRBV6-5; cdr3_nt: TGTGCCAGCGGGACAGGGTTGTCCGAGCAGTACTTC; cdr3_aa: CASGTGLSEQYF
d_call: TRBD2; j_call: TRBJ2-1; clone_size: -; v_call: TRBV27; cdr3_nt: TGTGCCAGCAGTTCGTCTAGCGGGAGCTCCTACAATGAGCAGTTCTTC; cdr3_aa: CASSSSSGSSYNEQFF
d_call: TRBD1; j_call: TRBJ2-7; clone_size: -; v_call: TRBV29-1; cdr3_nt: TGCAGCGTTGAAGGGACAGGGGTCGAGCAGTACTTC; cdr3_aa: CSVEGTGVEQYF
d_call: TRBD1; j_call: TRBJ2-6; clone_size: -; v_call: TRBV28; cdr3_nt: TGTGCCAGCTCGCCGGGACAGGGGCCCTTTGGGGCCAACGTCCTGACTTTC; cdr3_aa: CASSPGQGPFGANVLTF
d_call: TRBD2; j_call: TRBJ2-7; clone_size: -; v_call: TRBV7-2; cdr3_nt: TGTGCCAGCAGCGGAGGACTAGCGGCGTCCTACGAGCAGTACTTC; cdr3_aa: CASSGGLAASYEQYF